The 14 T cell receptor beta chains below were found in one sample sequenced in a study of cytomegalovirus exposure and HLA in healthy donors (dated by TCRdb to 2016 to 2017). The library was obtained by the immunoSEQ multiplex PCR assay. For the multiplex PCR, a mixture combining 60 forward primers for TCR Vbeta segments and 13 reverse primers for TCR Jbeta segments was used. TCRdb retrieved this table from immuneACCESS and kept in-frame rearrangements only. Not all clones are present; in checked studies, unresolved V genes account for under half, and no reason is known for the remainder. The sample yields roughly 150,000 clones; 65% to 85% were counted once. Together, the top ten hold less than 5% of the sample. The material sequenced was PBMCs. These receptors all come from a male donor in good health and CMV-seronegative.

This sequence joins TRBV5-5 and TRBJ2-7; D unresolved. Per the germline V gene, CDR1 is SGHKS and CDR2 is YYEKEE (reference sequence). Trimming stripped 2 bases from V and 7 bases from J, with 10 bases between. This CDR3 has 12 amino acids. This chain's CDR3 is CASSFNSGEQYF. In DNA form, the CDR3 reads TGTGCCAGCAGCTTTAATAGTGGTGAGCAGTACTTC.

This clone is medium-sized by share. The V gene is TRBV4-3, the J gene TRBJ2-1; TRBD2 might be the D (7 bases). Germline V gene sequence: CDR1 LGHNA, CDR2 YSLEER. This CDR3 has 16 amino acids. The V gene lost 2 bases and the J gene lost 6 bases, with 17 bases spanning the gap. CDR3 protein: CASSQHLERGGNEQFF. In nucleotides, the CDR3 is TGCGCCAGCAGCCAACACCTGGAGAGGGGGGGCAATGAGCAGTTCTTC.

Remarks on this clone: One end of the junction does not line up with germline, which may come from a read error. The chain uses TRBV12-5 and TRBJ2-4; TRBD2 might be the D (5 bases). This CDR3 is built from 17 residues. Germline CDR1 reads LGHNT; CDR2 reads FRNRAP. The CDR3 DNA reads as TGTGCTAGTGGGGTCGGAACGAGAGCCCTAGCCAAAAACAGTCAGTACTTC. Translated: CASGVGTRALAKNSQYF.

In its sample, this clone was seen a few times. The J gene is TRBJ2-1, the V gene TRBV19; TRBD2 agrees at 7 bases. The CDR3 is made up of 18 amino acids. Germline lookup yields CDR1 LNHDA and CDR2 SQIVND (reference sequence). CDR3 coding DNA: TGTACCACATCTTTCGGGGGGACTCAGGAGCGCTCCTACAATGAGCAGTTCTTC. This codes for CTTSFGGTQERSYNEQFF.

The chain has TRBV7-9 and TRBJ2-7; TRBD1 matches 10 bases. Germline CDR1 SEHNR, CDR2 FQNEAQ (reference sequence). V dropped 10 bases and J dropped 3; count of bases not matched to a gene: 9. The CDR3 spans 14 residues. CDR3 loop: CATLPGTGVYEQYF. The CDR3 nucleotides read TGTGCCACCCTACCCGGGACAGGGGTCTACGAGCAGTACTTC.

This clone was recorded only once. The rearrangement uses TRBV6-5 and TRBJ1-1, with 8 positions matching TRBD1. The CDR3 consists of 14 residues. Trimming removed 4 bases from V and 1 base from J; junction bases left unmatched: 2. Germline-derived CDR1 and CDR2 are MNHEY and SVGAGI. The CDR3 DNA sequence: TGTGCCAGCAGTTGGACAGGGCAGAACACTGAAGCTTTCTTT. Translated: CASSWTGQNTEAFF.

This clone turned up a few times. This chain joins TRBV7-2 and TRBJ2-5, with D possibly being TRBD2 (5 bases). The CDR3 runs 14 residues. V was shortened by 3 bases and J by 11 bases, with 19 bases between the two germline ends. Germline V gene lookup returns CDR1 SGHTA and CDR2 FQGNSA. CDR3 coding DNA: TGTGCCAGCAGCTTTGTTAAGCGGTCACCTGCGCAGTACTTC. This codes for CASSFVKRSPAQYF.

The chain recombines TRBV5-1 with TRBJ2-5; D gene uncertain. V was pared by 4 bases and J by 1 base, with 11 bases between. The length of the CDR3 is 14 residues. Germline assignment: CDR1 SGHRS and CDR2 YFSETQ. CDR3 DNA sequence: TGCGCCAGCAGCCGAGGCATTACCCAAGAGACCCAGTACTTC. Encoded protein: CASSRGITQETQYF.

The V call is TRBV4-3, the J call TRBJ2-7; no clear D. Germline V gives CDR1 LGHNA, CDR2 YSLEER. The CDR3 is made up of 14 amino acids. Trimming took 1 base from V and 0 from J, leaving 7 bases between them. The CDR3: CASSQGQASYEQYF. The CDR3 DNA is TGCGCCAGCAGCCAAGGCCAGGCCTCCTACGAGCAGTACTTC.

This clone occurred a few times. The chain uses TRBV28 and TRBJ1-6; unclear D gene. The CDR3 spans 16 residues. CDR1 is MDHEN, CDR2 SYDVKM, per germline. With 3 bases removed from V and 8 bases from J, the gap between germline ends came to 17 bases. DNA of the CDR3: TGTGCCAGCAGTTTGCCCCGCCCGAGGGATTATTCACCCCTCCACTTT. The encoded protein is CASSLPRPRDYSPLHF.

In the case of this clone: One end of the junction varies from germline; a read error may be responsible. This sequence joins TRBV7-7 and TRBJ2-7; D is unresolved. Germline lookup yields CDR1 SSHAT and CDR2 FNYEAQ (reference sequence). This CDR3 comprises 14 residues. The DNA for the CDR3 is TGTGCTAGCAGCTTAGCCAGGTTAAGGTACGAGCAGTACTTC. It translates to CASSLARLRYEQYF.

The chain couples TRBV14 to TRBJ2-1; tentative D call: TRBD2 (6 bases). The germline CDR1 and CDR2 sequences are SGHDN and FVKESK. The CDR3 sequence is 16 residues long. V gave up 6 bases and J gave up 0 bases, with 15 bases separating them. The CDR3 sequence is CASSPFDGSSYNEQFF. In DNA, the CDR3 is TGTGCCAGCAGTCCCTTCGACGGGAGCTCCTACAATGAGCAGTTCTTC. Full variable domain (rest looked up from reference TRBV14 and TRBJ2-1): EAGVTQFPSHSVIEKGQTVTLRCDPISGHDNLYWYRRVMGKEIKFLLHFVKESKQDESGMPNNRFLAERTGGTYSTLKVQPAELEDSGVYFCASSPFDGSSYNEQFFGPGTRLTVL.

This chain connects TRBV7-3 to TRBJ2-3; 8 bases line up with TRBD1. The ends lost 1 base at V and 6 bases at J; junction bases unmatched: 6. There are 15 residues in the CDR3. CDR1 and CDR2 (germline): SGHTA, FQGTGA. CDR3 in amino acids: CASSLRQGRLDTQYF. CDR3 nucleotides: TGTGCCAGCAGCTTAAGACAGGGGAGGTTGGATACGCAGTATTTT. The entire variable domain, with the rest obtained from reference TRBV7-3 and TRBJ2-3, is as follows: GAGVSQTPSNKVTEKGKYVELRCDPISGHTALYWYRQSLGQGPEFLIYFQGTGAADDSGLPNDRFFAVRPEGSVSTLKIQRTERGDSAVYLCASSLRQGRLDTQYFGPGTRLTVL.

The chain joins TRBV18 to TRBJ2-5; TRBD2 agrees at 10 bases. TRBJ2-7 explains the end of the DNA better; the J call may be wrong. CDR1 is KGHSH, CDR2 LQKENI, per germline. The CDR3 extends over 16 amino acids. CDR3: CASSPPGTSAVYEQYF. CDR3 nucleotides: TGTGCCAGCTCACCCCCGGGGACTAGCGCGGTCTACGAGCAGTACTTC.